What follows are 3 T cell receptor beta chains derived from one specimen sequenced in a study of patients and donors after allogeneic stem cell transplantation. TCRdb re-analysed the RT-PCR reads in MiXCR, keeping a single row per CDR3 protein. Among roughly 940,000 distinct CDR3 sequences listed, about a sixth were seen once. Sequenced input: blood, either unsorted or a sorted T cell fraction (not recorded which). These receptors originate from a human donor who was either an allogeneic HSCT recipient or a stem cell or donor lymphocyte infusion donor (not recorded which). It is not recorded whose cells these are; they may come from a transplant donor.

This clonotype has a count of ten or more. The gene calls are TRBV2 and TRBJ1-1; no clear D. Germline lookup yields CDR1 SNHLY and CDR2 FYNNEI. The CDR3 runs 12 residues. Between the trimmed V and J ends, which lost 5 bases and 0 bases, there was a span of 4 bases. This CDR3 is CASSPLNTEAFF. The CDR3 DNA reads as TGTGCCAGCAGTCCATTGAACACTGAAGCTTTCTTT.

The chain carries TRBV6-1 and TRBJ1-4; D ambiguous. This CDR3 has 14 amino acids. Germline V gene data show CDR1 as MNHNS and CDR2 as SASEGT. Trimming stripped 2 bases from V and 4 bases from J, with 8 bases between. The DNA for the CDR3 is TGTGCCAGCAGTGAATGGTTGGTTAATGAAAAACTGTTTTTT. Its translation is CASSEWLVNEKLFF.

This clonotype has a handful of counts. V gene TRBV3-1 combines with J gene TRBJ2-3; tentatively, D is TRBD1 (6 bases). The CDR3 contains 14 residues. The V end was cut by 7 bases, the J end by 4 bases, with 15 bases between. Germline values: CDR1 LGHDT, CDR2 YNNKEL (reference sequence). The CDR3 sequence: CASTQGYRADTQYF. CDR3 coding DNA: TGTGCCAGCACCCAGGGGTATAGGGCAGATACGCAGTATTTT.